The 25 T cell receptor beta chains below all came from one sample that was sequenced in a study of early T cells in non-severe SARS-CoV-2 infection. TCRdb re-derived calls from the 5' RACE reads in MiXCR, one entry per CDR3 protein. The table has tens of thousands of distinct CDR3 sequences, around 10% seen once. The sample taken for sequencing was whole blood. These receptors originate from an adult who was a healthcare worker with PCR-confirmed SARS-CoV-2 infection or an uninfected control (not recorded which).

The chain has TRBV27 and TRBJ1-5; unclear D gene. Germline V CDR1 and CDR2: MNHEY, SMNVEV (reference sequence). The CDR3 runs to 13 residues. V lost 6 bases, J lost 5 bases, and 11 bases lay in between. CDR3 loop: CASRRTPHQPQHF. CDR3 nucleotides: TGTGCCAGCAGACGGACGCCCCATCAGCCCCAGCATTTT.

This chain uses TRBV7-9 with TRBJ2-2; 8 positions agree with TRBD1. Germline V gene data show CDR1 as SEHNR and CDR2 as FQNEAQ (reference sequence). Trimming removed 6 bases from V and 6 bases from J; junction bases left unmatched: 15. The CDR3 contains 17 residues. The DNA of the CDR3 is TGTGCCAGCAGTTCTACCGGGACAGGTGGATCTTCCGGGGAGCTGTTTTTT. Protein sequence: CASSSTGTGGSSGELFF. Supplemented by reference TRBV7-9 and TRBJ2-2, the full variable domain reads DTGVSQNPRHKITKRGQNVTFRCDPISEHNRLYWYRQTLGQGPEFLTYFQNEAQLEKSRLLSDRFSAERPKGSFSTLEIQRTEQGDSAMYLCASSSTGTGGSSGELFFGEGSRLTVL.

This chain links TRBV4-1 with TRBJ2-1, with 7 positions matching TRBD2. The length of the CDR3 is 13 residues. Germline-derived CDR1 and CDR2 are MGHRA and YSYEKL. V gave up 2 bases and J gave up 7 bases; unmatched junction bases: 2. In DNA form, the CDR3 reads TGCGCCAGCAGCCAACCTAGCGGAAATGAGCAGTTCTTC. It translates to CASSQPSGNEQFF.

In its sample, this clonotype was seen many times. The chain recombines TRBV11-2 with TRBJ2-1; weak D call: TRBD2 (7 bases). This CDR3 comprises 17 residues. Germline CDR1 is SGHAT and CDR2 is FQNNGV. V gave up 1 base and J gave up 3 bases, with 16 bases separating them. The DNA of the CDR3 is TGTGCCAGCAGCTTAGCGGCTGCGGGGGCGAGCTACAATGAGCAGTTCTTC. As protein: CASSLAAAGASYNEQFF.

In this sample, this clonotype turned up many times. V is TRBV6-5 and J is TRBJ2-1; TRBD2 aligns across 9 bases. The V and J ends lost 0 bases and 7 bases, in that order; junction bases with no gene match: 16. The CDR3 spans 19 residues. CDR1 MNHEY and CDR2 SVGAGI come from the germline V gene. The CDR3, as DNA: TGTGCCAGCAGTTACTCTGTTAGCGGGAGAGGGCGGTTTTGGAATGAGCAGTTCTTC. It translates to CASSYSVSGRGRFWNEQFF.

This clonotype has just one count. The V and J genes are TRBV6-9 and TRBJ1-2; D call uncertain. Looked up from germline, CDR1 is MNHGY and CDR2 is SVAAGI. The CDR3 is 14 amino acids. With 4 bases removed from V and 4 bases from J, the gap between germline ends came to 13 bases. CDR3 nucleotides: TGTGCCAGCAGTTCCCCCCGGAGGGTCTATGGCTACACCTTC. Its translation is CASSSPRRVYGYTF.

This clonotype came up a few times. A read error may produce the germline difference seen at one junction end. The CDR3 coding sequence is TGTGTCACCAGCAGCCTAGGGGGCGGACTAGGGGATACGCAGTATTTT. This codes for CVTSSLGGGLGDTQYF. The V and J genes are TRBV15 and TRBJ2-3; D may correspond to TRBD1 or TRBD2 (7 bases each). The CDR3 length is 16 residues. Per the germline V gene, CDR1 is LNHNV and CDR2 is YYDKDF (reference sequence).

This clonotype has ten or more counts. The chain joins TRBV6-6 to TRBJ2-7; the match to TRBD1 covers 9 bases. CDR1 and CDR2 (germline): MNHNY, SVGAGI (reference sequence). The CDR3 is made up of 20 amino acids. V shed 2 bases, J shed 5 bases, and the junction held 22 bases outside the gene matches. The CDR3 bases are TGTGCCAGCAGTTACCCACCCGGGACAGGGACCCTTAGGCGAGTCCACGAGCAGTACTTC. It codes for CASSYPPGTGTLRRVHEQYF.

This clonotype has at least ten counts. V and J are TRBV14 and TRBJ1-6; the D gene is possibly TRBD1 (6 bases). The CDR3 runs to 14 residues. The V and J ends lost 4 bases and 9 bases respectively, with 13 bases between them. Germline CDR1 is SGHDN and CDR2 is FVKESK. CDR3 in DNA: TGTGCCAGCAGCCTAGGCGGGGGCACTTCACCCCTCCACTTT. It codes for CASSLGGGTSPLHF.

The table lists this clonotype with a few counts. This sequence joins TRBV6-1 and TRBJ2-1; D may be TRBD2 (5 bases). The CDR3 spans 14 residues. Germline V gene sequence: CDR1 MNHNS, CDR2 SASEGT. V lost 0 bases and J lost 15, with 18 bases in between. The CDR3, as DNA: TGTGCCAGCAGTGAAGCGACCGGGAAACCGAGTTGGTTCTTC. Translating gives CASSEATGKPSWFF.

There are a few counts of this clonotype. The chain employs TRBV3-1 and TRBJ2-7; 8 bases match TRBD2. The CDR3 spans 17 residues. The V and J ends lost 0 bases and 3 bases, in that order; junction bases with no gene match: 10. Germline CDR1 is LGHDT and CDR2 is YNNKEL (reference sequence). CDR3 protein: CASSQEPRASGGYEQYF. Here the CDR3 DNA reads TGTGCCAGCAGCCAAGAGCCTCGGGCCAGCGGGGGCTACGAGCAGTACTTC.

This clonotype showed up many times. The V gene is TRBV2, the J gene TRBJ2-5, with 9 positions matching TRBD1. Germline V gene sequence: CDR1 SNHLY, CDR2 FYNNEI. Trimming removed 6 bases from V and 0 bases from J; junction bases left unmatched: 8. CDR3 length: 16 residues. The DNA of the CDR3 is TGTGCCAGCAGCACCGGGACAGGGATCAACCAAGAGACCCAGTACTTC. Amino acid sequence: CASSTGTGINQETQYF.

There are many counts of this clonotype. The J gene is TRBJ2-7, the V gene TRBV11-2; TRBD2 is a possible D gene (7 bases). CDR1 is SGHAT, CDR2 FQNNGV, per germline. The CDR3 contains 14 residues. Trimming left V 8 bases short and J 2 bases short, with 16 bases between. The CDR3 region has the DNA TGTGCCAGCGTCTGGACAGCGGGACCCTACGAGCAGTACTTC. Translated, it gives CASVWTAGPYEQYF.

This clonotype was seen more than once but under ten times. The J gene is TRBJ2-7, the V gene TRBV11-2; D unresolved. The V gene's germline CDR1 is SGHAT and CDR2 FQNNGV. The CDR3 contains 13 residues. Between the trimmed V and J ends, which lost 1 base and 4 bases, there was a span of 8 bases. CDR3 nucleotides: TGTGCCAGCAGCTTAGGAGGTGATTACGAGCAGTACTTC. Encoded protein: CASSLGGDYEQYF.

The chain couples TRBV7-3 to TRBJ2-1; a weak D match, TRBD1 (5 bases). Between the trimmed V and J ends, which lost 1 base and 0 bases, there was a span of 7 bases. CDR3 length: 15 residues. The germline CDR1 and CDR2 sequences are SGHTA and FQGTGA. CDR3 sequence reads: CASSLIQVSYNEQFF. In nucleotides, the CDR3 is TGTGCCAGCAGCTTAATACAGGTCTCCTACAATGAGCAGTTCTTC.

The chain recombines TRBV20-1 with TRBJ2-1; 10 nucleotides align to TRBD2. Germline trimming cut 5 bases from V and 5 bases from J; bases unmatched to any gene: 6. The CDR3 has 14 amino acids. Germline V gene lookup returns CDR1 DFQATT and CDR2 SNEGSKA (reference sequence). In DNA form, the CDR3 reads TGCAGTGCTCTAGCGGGAGAGGGGCACAATGAGCAGTTCTTC. Its translation is CSALAGEGHNEQFF.

This clonotype was recorded a few times. This chain links TRBV28 with TRBJ2-3, with D unclear. The germline gives CDR1 MDHEN, CDR2 SYDVKM. The V and J ends lost 10 bases and 1 base respectively, with 21 bases between them. CDR3 length equals 16 residues. CDR3 bases: TGTGCCACCAACCCCCTCGACCTTAAAGGCACAGATACGCAGTATTTT. Encoded protein: CATNPLDLKGTDTQYF.

This clonotype was seen at least ten times. This chain connects TRBV2 to TRBJ1-2, with 8 bases lining up with TRBD1. The CDR3 is made up of 14 amino acids. Germline CDR1 is SNHLY and CDR2 is FYNNEI. V lost 2 bases and J lost 4; bases outside the gene matches: 3. The CDR3 region has the DNA TGTGCCAGCAGTGAACAGGGGGCGGTCTATGGCTACACCTTC. Translating it yields CASSEQGAVYGYTF. Using reference TRBV2 and TRBJ1-2 for the parts outside the CDR3, the full variable domain is EPEVTQTPSHQVTQMGQEVILRCVPISNHLYFYWYRQILGQKVEFLVSFYNNEISEKSEIFDDQFSVERPDGSNFTLKIRSTKLEDSAMYFCASSEQGAVYGYTFGSGTRLTVV.

The chain joins TRBV12-3 or TRBV12-4 to TRBJ1-3, with unresolved D. Trimming removed 7 bases from V and 0 bases from J, with 13 bases in between. This CDR3 spans 15 amino acids. The chain's CDR3 is CASKGLGSSGNTIYF. CDR3 bases: TGTGCCAGCAAAGGCCTTGGCAGCTCTGGAAACACCATATATTTT.

This clonotype has just a few counts. The J gene is TRBJ2-1, the V gene TRBV20-1; perhaps TRBD2 as D (7 bases). The germline V gene encodes CDR1 DFQATT and CDR2 SNEGSKA (reference sequence). The CDR3 covers 12 residues. CDR3 nucleotide sequence: TGCAGCTGGGGGCTAGCGGTCCGTGAGCAGTTCTTC. Translation: CSWGLAVREQFF.

This clonotype appeared a few times. The V gene is TRBV7-2, the J gene TRBJ2-1; TRBD1 might be the D (5 bases). The ends were cut back, 5 bases at V and 3 bases at J, with 14 bases in the middle. The CDR3 covers 15 residues. Germline lookup yields CDR1 SGHTA and CDR2 FQGNSA. The DNA for the CDR3 is TGTGCCAGCAGCCCCGGGTGGGGCGACTACAATGAGCAGTTCTTC. Translation gives CASSPGWGDYNEQFF.

This clonotype was seen at least ten times. This sequence joins TRBV5-1 and TRBJ1-1, with 9 bases that match TRBD1. Germline V lookup: CDR1 SGHRS, CDR2 YFSETQ. The CDR3 is 15 amino acids. V lost 4 bases, J lost 4 bases, and 8 bases stayed unmatched. The CDR3 DNA reads TGCGCCAGCAGCCCCACGGGACAGGGAGGCACTGAAGCTTTCTTT. Amino acids: CASSPTGQGGTEAFF.

DNA of the CDR3: TGTGCCAGCAGGGGGCTAGGTGGAAACACCATATATTTT. Translation gives CASRGLGGNTIYF. This chain joins TRBV7-6 and TRBJ1-3, with D perhaps TRBD1 (5 bases). The V end was cut by 6 bases, the J end by 3 bases, with 9 bases between. The CDR3 length is 13 residues. CDR1 and CDR2 from the germline V gene are SGHVS and FNYEAQ.

The J gene is TRBJ2-2, the V gene TRBV6-6; D is undetermined. Germline V gene sequence: CDR1 MNHNY, CDR2 SVGAGI (reference sequence). The length of the CDR3 is 12 residues. Trimming left V 3 bases short and J 5 bases short, with 4 bases between. Written as DNA, the CDR3 is TGTGCCAGCAGTTATTCGACCGGGGAGCTGTTTTTT. This gives the protein CASSYSTGELFF.

In the case of this clonotype: One base away lies a much larger clone, so this may be a sequencing read error. The chain joins TRBV18 to TRBJ2-7; the D gene is possibly TRBD1 (5 bases). V lost 5 bases and J 8 bases, leaving 25 bases between the germline ends. In germline, CDR1 is KGHSH, CDR2 LQKENI. This CDR3 contains 16 residues. CDR3: CASSSTGTQGPVKQYF. In DNA, the CDR3 is TGTGCCAGCTCATCAACCGGAACCCAGGGTCCTGTGAAGCAGTACTTC. Combining the CDR3 with reference TRBV18 and TRBJ2-7 gives the whole variable domain NAGVMQNPRHLVRRRGQEARLRCSPMKGHSHVYWYRQLPEEGLKFMVYLQKENIIDESGMPKERFSAEFPKEGPSILRIQQVVRGDSAAYFCASSSTGTQGPVKQYFGPGTRLTVT.